One and the same sample provided the 13 T cell receptor beta chains below, sequenced in a study of CD8 T cells in ankylosing spondylitis. Each CDR3 protein is one row after TCRdb ran MiXCR on the 5' RACE reads. The sample yields about 130,000 distinct CDR3 sequences, roughly 6.6% seen once. The source material was blood, either unsorted or a sorted T cell fraction (not recorded which). Source of these receptors: a female donor with ankylosing spondylitis or in good health (not recorded which).

The sample holds many counts of this clonotype. This chain uses TRBV29-1 with TRBJ2-2; D is tentatively TRBD1 or TRBD2 (5 bases each). The V end lost 4 bases, the J end lost 3 bases, and 18 bases lay between the germline ends. The CDR3 consists of 16 residues. Germline V lookup: CDR1 SQVTM, CDR2 ANQGSEA. DNA for the CDR3: TGCAGCGTTGGTTTTCTCCGGGACGGCTACACCGGGGAGCTGTTTTTT. Its protein is CSVGFLRDGYTGELFF.

Comments on this clonotype: A much bigger clone sits one base away, suggesting this may be a read error. The J gene is TRBJ2-7, the V gene TRBV5-5; maybe TRBD2 (6 bases). The CDR3 loop spans 14 amino acids. Looked up from germline, CDR1 is SGHKS and CDR2 is YYEKEE (reference sequence). The CDR3 nucleotides are TGTGCCAGCAGCTTGGTGGAAGGGACTTACGGGCAGTACTTC. Protein product: CASSLVEGTYGQYF.

In its sample, this clonotype was seen many times. V and J are TRBV20-1 and TRBJ2-5; D perhaps matches TRBD2 (5 bases). The V end lost 3 bases, the J end lost 0 bases, and 8 bases lay between the germline ends. CDR1 DFQATT and CDR2 SNEGSKA come from the germline V gene (reference sequence). CDR3 length: 13 amino acids. This CDR3 is CSASGENQETQYF. CDR3 nucleotides: TGCAGTGCTAGCGGGGAAAACCAAGAGACCCAGTACTTC.

This clonotype was seen at least ten times. The rearrangement joins TRBV7-8 to TRBJ2-1; 8 bases are shared with TRBD2. The CDR3 length is 15 residues. The V segment lost 8 bases and the J segment 10 bases; nucleotides outside the gene matches: 16. CDR1 is SGHVS and CDR2 is FQNEAQ in the germline V gene. The CDR3 spells CASDQTSRGGGEQFF. CDR3 nucleotides: TGTGCCAGCGACCAAACCTCCCGGGGGGGCGGCGAGCAGTTCTTC.

This clonotype was recorded many times. The chain couples TRBV18 to TRBJ2-1; TRBD2 matches at 12 bases. The germline V gene encodes CDR1 KGHSH and CDR2 LQKENI. The V segment lost 3 bases and the J segment 0 bases; nucleotides outside the gene matches: 0. The CDR3 totals 16 residues. Here the CDR3 reads CASSPTSGGSYNEQFF. CDR3 bases: TGTGCCAGCTCACCGACTAGCGGGGGCTCCTACAATGAGCAGTTCTTC.

In this sample, this clonotype turned up many times. The rearrangement links TRBV19 to TRBJ2-7, with D possibly TRBD2 on 6 matching bases. The CDR3 contains 13 residues. The germline CDR1 and CDR2 sequences are LNHDA and SQIVND (reference sequence). V lost 5 bases, J lost 5 bases, and 13 bases lay in between. The CDR3 spells CASSPRRADEQYF. In nucleotides, the CDR3 is TGTGCCAGTAGTCCTCGGAGGGCCGACGAGCAGTACTTC.

This clonotype has at least ten counts. The genes are TRBV29-1 and TRBJ2-1; the D gene is possibly TRBD1 (5 bases). Germline V gene sequence: CDR1 SQVTM, CDR2 ANQGSEA. The CDR3 covers 13 residues. V lost 6 bases and J 9 bases, leaving 18 bases between the germline ends. The CDR3 here is CSVVRQSPGEQFF. As DNA, the CDR3 is TGCAGCGTCGTCCGACAGAGTCCCGGTGAGCAGTTCTTC.

Many counts were recorded for this clonotype. The CDR3: CASSQDIAGGNTGELFF. CDR3 in DNA: TGTGCCAGCAGCCAAGATATAGCGGGGGGTAACACCGGGGAGCTGTTTTTT. The chain recombines TRBV4-2 with TRBJ2-2, with 10 bases fitting TRBD2. The CDR3 extends over 17 amino acids. The germline V gene encodes CDR1 LGHNA and CDR2 YNFKEQ. The V gene end was trimmed by 0 bases and the J gene end by 2 bases; junction bases not matched to a gene: 3.

This clonotype has at least ten counts. The chain is built from TRBV3-1 and TRBJ1-2; tentative D call: TRBD1 (6 bases). This CDR3 is 15 amino acids long. V lost 4 bases to trimming and J lost 2 bases, with 14 bases between them. Germline V gives CDR1 LGHDT, CDR2 YNNKEL (reference sequence). The CDR3 coding sequence is TGTGCCAGCAGCCTACAACCGGGACAAAACTATGGCTACACCTTC. This codes for CASSLQPGQNYGYTF.

This clonotype was counted ten times or more. V gene TRBV7-3 combines with J gene TRBJ1-2; possible D gene TRBD1, 6 bases. Germline V gene data show CDR1 as SGHTA and CDR2 as FQGTGA. There are 14 residues in the CDR3. The V and J ends lost 8 bases and 0 bases respectively, with 13 bases between them. The CDR3 nucleotides are TGTGCCAGCGGCCAAGGGGGATCTAACTATGGCTACACCTTC. As protein: CASGQGGSNYGYTF.

This clonotype was counted ten times or more. The chain joins TRBV6-1 to TRBJ1-1, with 9 bases matching TRBD1. Germline V gene lookup returns CDR1 MNHNS and CDR2 SASEGT. Trimming took 7 bases from V and 7 from J; bases not matched to a gene: 10. CDR3 length equals 14 residues. The CDR3 region is CASKDRGRKGEAFF. In DNA, the CDR3 is TGTGCCAGCAAGGACAGGGGAAGGAAGGGTGAAGCTTTCTTT.

This clonotype was recorded many times. This chain joins TRBV28 and TRBJ2-5; D not resolved. CDR1 and CDR2 from the germline V gene are MDHEN and SYDVKM. The CDR3 is 14 amino acids. The V end lost 3 bases, the J end lost 1 base, and 9 bases lay between the germline ends. CDR3 nucleotide sequence: TGTGCCAGCAGTTTTAGGTCCGTCCAAGAGACCCAGTACTTC. Residues: CASSFRSVQETQYF.

This clonotype was detected many times. The V call is TRBV19, the J call TRBJ2-3; D ambiguous. Germline CDR1 LNHDA, CDR2 SQIVND (reference sequence). Trimming removed 8 bases from V and 0 bases from J, with 15 bases in between. The CDR3 is 15 amino acids. CDR3 DNA: TGTGCCAGTCAGACGGCTCCGACTAGCACAGATACGCAGTATTTT. Amino acid sequence: CASQTAPTSTDTQYF.